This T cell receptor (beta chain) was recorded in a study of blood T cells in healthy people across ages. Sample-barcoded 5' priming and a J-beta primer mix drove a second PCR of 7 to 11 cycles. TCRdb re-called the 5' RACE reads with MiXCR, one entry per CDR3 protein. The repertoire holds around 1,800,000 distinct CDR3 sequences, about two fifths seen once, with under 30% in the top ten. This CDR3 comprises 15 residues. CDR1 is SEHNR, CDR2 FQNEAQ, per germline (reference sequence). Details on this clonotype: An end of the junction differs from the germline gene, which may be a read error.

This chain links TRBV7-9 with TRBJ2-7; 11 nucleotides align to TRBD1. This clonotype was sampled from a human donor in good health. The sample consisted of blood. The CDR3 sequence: CAGSIWGQGVYEQYF. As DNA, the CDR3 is TGTGCCGGCAGCATATGGGGACAGGGGGTCTACGAGCAGTACTTC.